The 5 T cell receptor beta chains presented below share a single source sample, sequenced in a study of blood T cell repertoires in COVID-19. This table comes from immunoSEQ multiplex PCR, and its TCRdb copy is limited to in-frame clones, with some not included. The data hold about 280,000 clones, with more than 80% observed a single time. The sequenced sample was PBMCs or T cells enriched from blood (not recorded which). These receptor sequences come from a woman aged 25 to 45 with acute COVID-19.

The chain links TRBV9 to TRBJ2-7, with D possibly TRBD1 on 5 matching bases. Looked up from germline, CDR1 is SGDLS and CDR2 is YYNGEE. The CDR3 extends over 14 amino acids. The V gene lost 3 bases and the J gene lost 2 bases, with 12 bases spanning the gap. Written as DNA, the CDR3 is TGTGCCAGCAGCGCGGACAAGCCCCCCTACGAGCAGTACTTC. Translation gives CASSADKPPYEQYF.

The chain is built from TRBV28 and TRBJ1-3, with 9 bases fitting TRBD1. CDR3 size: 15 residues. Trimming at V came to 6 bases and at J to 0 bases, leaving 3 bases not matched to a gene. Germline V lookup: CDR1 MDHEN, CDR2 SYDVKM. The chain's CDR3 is CASSRGQGSGNTIYF. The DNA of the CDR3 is TGTGCCAGCAGCCGGGGACAGGGCTCTGGAAACACCATATATTTT.

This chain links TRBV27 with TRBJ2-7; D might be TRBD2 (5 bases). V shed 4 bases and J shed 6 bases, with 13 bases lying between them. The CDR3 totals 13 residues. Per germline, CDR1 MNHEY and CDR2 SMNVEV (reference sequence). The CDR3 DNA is TGTGCCAGCAGTTGGGGAGTTGGTTCCGAGCAGTACTTC. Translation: CASSWGVGSEQYF.

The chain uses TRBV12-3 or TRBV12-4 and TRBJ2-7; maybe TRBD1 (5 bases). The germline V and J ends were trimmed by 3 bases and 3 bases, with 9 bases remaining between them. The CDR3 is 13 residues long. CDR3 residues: CASSFKGYYEQYF. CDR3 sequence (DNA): TGTGCCAGCAGTTTTAAGGGGTACTACGAGCAGTACTTC.

The CDR3 DNA reads TGTGCCAGTAGTATGGGGAGTGGAGTGTCTGAAAAACTGTTTTTT. Residues: CASSMGSGVSEKLFF. The chain carries TRBV19 and TRBJ1-4; D remains unclear. Trimming removed 3 bases from V and 7 bases from J, with 15 bases in between. Looked up from germline, CDR1 is LNHDA and CDR2 is SQIVND (reference sequence). The CDR3 is 15 amino acids.